This is a list of T cell receptor beta chains from one sample in a study of CD8 T cells in Susac syndrome. TCRdb called the immunoSEQ multiplex PCR reads again in MiXCR, with one record for every CDR3 protein. The sample lists about 400,000 distinct CDR3 sequences; approximately 85% were seen once. Sequencing was carried out using CD8+ T cells from PBMCs. The source of these receptors is a human donor with multiple sclerosis. Both conserved end residues are part of each CDR3. A D gene is named only where the DNA matches it firmly. Clone size is given for some rows only: seen once, a few or many times, or a class if the clone is expanded.

CDR3	DNA	V	D	size	J
CASSPRRAGAYNEQFF	TGTGCCAGCAGCCCCCGGCGAGCGGGAGCCTACAATGAGCAGTTCTTC	TRBV11-2	TRBD2	.	TRBJ2-1
CATSRVDRVPSSYEQYF	TGTGCCACCAGCAGAGTGGACAGGGTACCCTCCTCCTACGAGCAGTACTTC	TRBV15	TRBD1	few	TRBJ2-7
CASADRAGEQFF	TGTGCCAGCGCGGACAGGGCCGGTGAGCAGTTCTTC	TRBV12-3/TRBV12-4	TRBD1	.	TRBJ2-1
CASTWPWSYEQYF	TGTGCCAGCACCTGGCCCTGGAGTTACGAGCAGTACTTC	TRBV5-8	.	.	TRBJ2-7
CASSLWAETIAGANVLTF	TGTGCCAGCAGTTTATGGGCAGAAACAATCGCTGGGGCCAACGTCCTGACTTTC	TRBV27	.	.	TRBJ2-6
CASSRLSDEQYF	TGTGCCAGCAGCCGTCTGAGCGACGAGCAGTACTTC	TRBV12-3/TRBV12-4	.	.	TRBJ2-7
CASSSYSGLAGGSSYEQYF	TGTGCCAGCAGTTCCTACTCGGGACTAGCGGGAGGTAGTTCCTACGAGCAGTACTTC	TRBV28	TRBD2	.	TRBJ2-7
CATTESPKTGGPGDEQFF	TGTGCCACCACCGAGAGCCCCAAGACGGGAGGTCCCGGGGATGAGCAGTTCTTC	TRBV15	TRBD2	.	TRBJ2-1
CSARDSGPGLRSYEQYF	TGCAGTGCTAGAGATTCGGGTCCGGGACTCCGATCCTACGAGCAGTACTTC	TRBV20-1	.	once	TRBJ2-7
CASSPGTVTSYEQYF	TGTGCCAGCAGCCCCGGGACAGTTACCTCCTACGAGCAGTACTTC	TRBV5-4	TRBD1	.	TRBJ2-7
CASSYSGVAAQYF	TGTGCCAGCAGTTATTCTGGGGTGGCGGCCCAGTACTTC	TRBV6-6	.	few	TRBJ2-5
CASSIGVAYGYTF	TGTGCCAGCAGTATAGGTGTCGCCTATGGCTACACCTTC	TRBV6-5	.	once	TRBJ1-2
CASSGGPESYNEQFF	TGCGCCAGCAGTGGGGGACCAGAATCCTACAATGAGCAGTTCTTC	TRBV4-1	.	.	TRBJ2-1
CASSFTKGQRYQETQYF	TGTGCCAGCAGCTTTACAAAGGGACAGAGGTACCAAGAGACCCAGTACTTC	TRBV7-9	TRBD1	.	TRBJ2-5
CASSFRGPYTEAFF	TGTGCCAGCAGTTTTCGGGGACCTTACACTGAAGCTTTCTTT	TRBV28	.	.	TRBJ1-1
CASSVDGINTEAFF	TGTGCCAGCAGCGTAGATGGGATTAACACTGAAGCTTTCTTT	TRBV9	.	.	TRBJ1-1
CASSPWRELTDTQYF	TGTGCCAGCAGCCCTTGGCGGGAGCTCACAGATACGCAGTATTTT	TRBV11-1	TRBD2	.	TRBJ2-3